The 6 T cell receptor beta chains below all came from one sample that was sequenced in a study of T-cell reconstitution after alpha-beta-depleted transplantation in children. Preparation of the TCRbeta library was carried out with unique molecular identifiers. TCRdb reprocessed the PCR reads with MiXCR, giving one entry per CDR3 protein. The sample records some 550,000 distinct CDR3 sequences, around 17% being singletons. Source: PBMCs from the stem cell graft donor, taken from the stem cell graft. These receptors originate from a human donor who donated a stem cell graft to a child with acute lymphoblastic leukemia.

The J gene is TRBJ2-5, the V gene TRBV6-1; TRBD2 is a possible D gene (6 bases). Germline values: CDR1 MNHNS, CDR2 SASEGT. The V and J ends lost 8 bases and 2 bases respectively, with 9 bases between them. The CDR3 has 12 residues. As DNA, the CDR3 is TGTGCCAGCGGACTACGACAAGAGACCCAGTACTTC. It yields the protein CASGLRQETQYF.

The chain joins TRBV9 to TRBJ2-7, with 10 bases identical to TRBD2. The junction had 7 bases not matched to a gene; V was cut back by 4 bases and J by 3 bases. The CDR3 totals 15 residues. Germline V gives CDR1 SGDLS, CDR2 YYNGEE. CDR3 DNA sequence: TGTGCCAGCAGCCAGGGACTAGCGACTGTCTACGAGCAGTACTTC. It yields the protein CASSQGLATVYEQYF.

This clonotype was counted a few times. This chain joins TRBV11-2 and TRBJ2-3; D is possibly TRBD2 (6 bases). The CDR3 length is 14 residues. Looked up from germline, CDR1 is SGHAT and CDR2 is FQNNGV. V lost 5 bases and J lost 9, with 18 bases in between. CDR3 loop: CASSQAAGRRTQYF. The CDR3 DNA sequence: TGTGCCAGCAGCCAGGCGGCGGGGAGACGAACGCAGTATTTT.

The chain combines TRBV3-1 with TRBJ2-1; 9 bases align to TRBD2. V gave up 4 bases and J gave up 2 bases; unmatched junction bases: 12. In germline, CDR1 is LGHDT, CDR2 YNNKEL (reference sequence). This CDR3 is built from 18 residues. The DNA of the CDR3 is TGTGCCAGCAGCCCCCTATCGCGGGAGGGCTTCGCCTACAATGAGCAGTTCTTC. Amino acids: CASSPLSREGFAYNEQFF.

This clonotype was detected ten times or more. This chain connects TRBV20-1 to TRBJ2-7; perhaps TRBD2 as D (6 bases). The length of the CDR3 is 14 residues. Trimming removed 3 bases at V and 0 bases at J, with 12 bases between. Germline loops: CDR1 DFQATT, CDR2 SNEGSKA (reference sequence). CDR3 region: CSASGDLSSYEQYF. The DNA for the CDR3 is TGCAGTGCTAGCGGGGACTTGAGCTCCTACGAGCAGTACTTC.

This clonotype was found many times. This chain uses TRBV5-8 with TRBJ1-6; perhaps TRBD1 as D (5 bases). The germline CDR1 and CDR2 sequences are SGHTS and YDEGEE. The CDR3 is made up of 13 amino acids. V was trimmed by 0 bases and J by 10 bases, leaving 8 bases between them. The CDR3 DNA reads TGTGCCAGCAGCTTGGAGGGACCATCACCCCTCCACTTT. Translated, it gives CASSLEGPSPLHF.